Each of the 15 T cell receptor beta chains below was sequenced from the same sample in a study of T-cell memory formation after mild COVID-19. One entry per CDR3 protein, called by TCRdb with MiXCR from the 5' RACE reads. The sample yields 350,000 or so distinct CDR3 sequences, under 25% seen once. Source material: PBMCs or a T cell subset sorted from them (not recorded which). These receptors originate from an adult woman who had mild COVID-19 (a few samples of this study predate the infection). Cell type and time point are not known.

The chain uses TRBV20-1 and TRBJ1-2; D is possibly TRBD1 (5 bases). V was pared by 3 bases and J by 7 bases, with 18 bases between. CDR3 length: 14 residues. Germline V CDR1 and CDR2: DFQATT, SNEGSKA (reference sequence). CDR3 amino acids: CSASNDGGIGGYTF. The CDR3 nucleotides are TGCAGTGCTAGTAATGATGGGGGAATTGGTGGCTACACCTTC.

The gene calls are TRBV7-7 and TRBJ2-1, with TRBD1 matching over 8 bases. Per the germline V gene, CDR1 is SSHAT and CDR2 is FNYEAQ (reference sequence). CDR3 length: 16 residues. Trimming removed 2 bases from V and 3 bases from J; junction bases left unmatched: 6. CDR3: CASSLSSGQGYNEQFF. DNA for the CDR3: TGTGCCAGCAGCTTAAGTTCAGGACAGGGCTACAATGAGCAGTTCTTC.

The sample holds a few counts of this clonotype. This chain connects TRBV12-3 or TRBV12-4 to TRBJ1-4; D may be TRBD1 (6 bases). V was shortened by 7 bases and J by 3 bases, with 12 bases between the two germline ends. The CDR3 has 14 residues. The CDR3 bases are TGTGCCAGCACCCAGGGACACGCTAATGAAAAACTGTTTTTT. As protein: CASTQGHANEKLFF.

The chain joins TRBV10-3 to TRBJ1-3; D gene unclear. The germline V gene encodes CDR1 ENHRY and CDR2 SYGVKD. The germline V and J ends were trimmed by 4 bases and 6 bases, with 13 bases remaining between them. The CDR3 contains 14 residues. The CDR3 DNA reads TGTGCCATCAGTGGGCTGGATCGGGAAAACACCATATATTTT. Amino acids: CAISGLDRENTIYF.

In its sample, this clonotype was seen many times. The chain has TRBV6-5 and TRBJ1-1; possibly TRBD1 for D (5 bases). Germline CDR1 MNHEY, CDR2 SVGAGI. The CDR3 loop spans 14 amino acids. V lost 7 bases and J 6 bases, leaving 18 bases between the germline ends. CDR3 sequence reads: CASISGSRGAEAFF. The DNA of the CDR3 is TGTGCCAGCATCTCAGGGAGCCGGGGCGCTGAAGCTTTCTTT.

This chain links TRBV9 with TRBJ2-7, with D possibly TRBD2 on 6 matching bases. The ends were cut back, 2 bases at V and 2 bases at J, with 17 bases in the middle. There are 16 residues in the CDR3. Germline V gives CDR1 SGDLS, CDR2 YYNGEE. CDR3 sequence (DNA): TGTGCCAGCAGCGTGGGCTGGCGGGGCGAGACCTACGAGCAGTACTTC. This sequence encodes CASSVGWRGETYEQYF.

This chain joins TRBV12-3 or TRBV12-4 and TRBJ1-5, with D possibly TRBD1 on 5 matching bases. Deletions cut 5 bases from V and 7 bases from J, with 12 bases between. This CDR3 has 13 residues. The CDR3 DNA reads TGTGCCAGCAGTCGACGACGGGACCAGCCCCAGCATTTT. Protein: CASSRRRDQPQHF.

V is TRBV18 and J is TRBJ2-3, with a tentative D call TRBD2 (7 bases). Germline CDR1 and CDR2: KGHSH and LQKENI. The CDR3 covers 16 residues. Trimming cost V 2 bases and J 0 bases, with 12 bases left between them. Here the CDR3 reads CASSPYGGGSTDTQYF. The CDR3 nucleotides are TGTGCCAGCTCACCATACGGCGGGGGCAGCACAGATACGCAGTATTTT.

This chain joins TRBV30 and TRBJ2-5, with TRBD2 identical over 11 bases. The V segment lost 4 bases and the J segment 5 bases; nucleotides outside the gene matches: 9. The germline V gene encodes CDR1 GTSNPN and CDR2 SVGIG (reference sequence). The CDR3 is 15 residues long. CDR3: CAWTTSGAPGETQYF. CDR3 bases: TGTGCCTGGACGACTAGCGGGGCCCCGGGGGAGACCCAGTACTTC.

The rearrangement uses TRBV7-6 and TRBJ2-7, with D perhaps TRBD1 (6 bases). This CDR3 region has 14 residues. CDR1 is SGHVS, CDR2 FNYEAQ, per germline. Trimming left V 1 base short and J 4 bases short, with 11 bases between. The DNA of the CDR3 is TGTGCCAGCAGCTTAGGCCCAGGGGAGTACGAGCAGTACTTC. It yields the protein CASSLGPGEYEQYF.

This chain connects TRBV29-1 to TRBJ1-2; 9 nucleotides match TRBD1. CDR1 is SQVTM and CDR2 is ANQGSEA in the germline V gene. The CDR3 length is 15 residues. With 1 base clipped from V and 1 base from J, the junction kept 4 bases outside the gene matches. The CDR3 sequence is CSVEGDRGNNYGYTF. Written as DNA, the CDR3 is TGCAGCGTTGAAGGAGACAGGGGGAATAACTATGGCTACACCTTC.

The chain combines TRBV25-1 with TRBJ2-1, with 9 nucleotides matching TRBD2. This CDR3 comprises 15 residues. V gave up 3 bases and J gave up 5 bases; unmatched junction bases: 5. Germline values: CDR1 MGHDK, CDR2 SYGVNS. The CDR3 loop reads CASSDGGRAHNEQFF. The CDR3 DNA is TGTGCCAGCAGTGATGGCGGGAGGGCCCACAATGAGCAGTTCTTC.

V is TRBV7-8 and J is TRBJ2-1; 8 bases fit TRBD1. V gave up 3 bases and J gave up 6 bases; unmatched junction bases: 10. Germline CDR1 reads SGHVS; CDR2 reads FQNEAQ. This CDR3 is 16 amino acids long. The CDR3 bases are TGTGCCAGCAGCTTGGTAACAGGGGGTTGGAGCAATGAGCAGTTCTTC. Translating it yields CASSLVTGGWSNEQFF. Drawing the rest from reference TRBV7-8 and TRBJ2-1, the complete variable domain is GAGVSQSPRYKVAKRGQDVALRCDPISGHVSLFWYQQALGQGPEFLTYFQNEAQLDKSGLPSDRFFAERPEGSVSTLKIQRTQQEDSAVYLCASSLVTGGWSNEQFFGPGTRLTVL.

V gene TRBV12-3 or TRBV12-4 combines with J gene TRBJ1-4, with D perhaps matching TRBD1 (6 bases). This CDR3 has 16 amino acids. Trimming took off 5 bases at V and 2 bases at J, with 15 bases between the two ends. CDR3 sequence reads: CASSPTRGATNEKLFF. The CDR3 coding sequence is TGTGCCAGCAGTCCAACTCGGGGGGCGACTAATGAAAAACTGTTTTTT.

CDR3 DNA: TGTGCCAGCAGCGGCCCAACAGGAGGAAGATACGAGCAGTACTTC. Protein sequence: CASSGPTGGRYEQYF. The chain recombines TRBV9 with TRBJ2-7; D might be TRBD1 or TRBD2, each matching 5 bases. The ends were cut back, 3 bases at V and 4 bases at J, with 17 bases in the middle. Germline V gene data show CDR1 as SGDLS and CDR2 as YYNGEE. The CDR3 has 15 residues.